This TCR beta chain was sequenced for a study of response to subunit inactivated influenza vaccine. The CDR3 length is 16 residues. The V and J ends lost 6 bases and 0 bases respectively, with 16 bases between them. Germline loops: CDR1 MNHNS, CDR2 SASEGT. TCRdb called the RT-PCR reads again in MiXCR, with one record for every CDR3 protein. This sample has about 190,000 distinct CDR3 sequences, with approximately 14% found just once. This rearrangement joins TRBV6-1 to TRBJ2-3, with no clear D. The sample here was CD8+ T cells sorted from PBMCs, taken approximately 5 days after vaccination. The TCR comes from a man in his fifties who received an inactivated influenza vaccine. CDR3 protein: CASSPTRLASTDTQYF. The CDR3 bases are TGTGCCAGCAGCCCTACCCGATTGGCTAGCACAGATACGCAGTATTTT.